A single sample gave rise to the 27 T cell receptor beta chains below, sequenced in a study of regulatory and conventional T cells in RAG deficiency. The assay was immunoSEQ multiplex PCR, and TCRdb's table has in-frame clones only and misses some. This table has approximately 12,000 clones, 90% to 95% appearing once. The sorted conventional CD4+ T cells were CD25-low and CD127-high, with genomic DNA sequenced. In addition, the sample was reused for a study of regulatory T cells. That investigation notes: Primers: 52 TRBV forward and 13 TRBJ reverse.

The sample comprised CD4+ effector T cells sorted from blood. The receptors derive from a human donor in good health.

The chain recombines TRBV7-9 with TRBJ2-1, with D possibly called TRBD1 or TRBD2 (6 bases each). This CDR3 contains 16 residues. V lost 5 bases and J 0 bases, leaving 14 bases between the germline ends. Germline-derived CDR1 and CDR2 are SEHNR and FQNEAQ (reference sequence). The CDR3 nucleotides are TGTGCCAGCAGCACCCAGGGGAGGAGCTCCTACAATGAGCAGTTCTTC. This codes for CASSTQGRSSYNEQFF.

The rearrangement links TRBV5-1 to TRBJ2-7, with a tentative D call TRBD2 (6 bases). This CDR3 has 15 residues. V was pared by 4 bases and J by 5 bases, with 19 bases between. Germline V gene lookup returns CDR1 SGHRS and CDR2 YFSETQ. Here the CDR3 DNA reads TGCGCCAGCAGCGCGGGACCACCCACGCGGGACGAGCAGTACTTC. The encoded protein is CASSAGPPTRDEQYF.

This chain connects TRBV18 to TRBJ2-4, with D unclear. Germline CDR1 reads KGHSH; CDR2 reads LQKENI. V lost 4 bases and J lost 1, with 11 bases in between. CDR3 length: 15 amino acids. The CDR3 reads CASSQGKLAKNIQYF. The CDR3 DNA reads as TGTGCCAGCTCACAGGGAAAGCTGGCCAAAAACATTCAGTACTTC.

V is TRBV19 and J is TRBJ1-1; possible D gene TRBD1, 5 bases. The CDR3 is 14 amino acids. CDR1 and CDR2 from the germline V gene are LNHDA and SQIVND (reference sequence). Trimming cost V 1 base and J 3 bases, with 9 bases left between them. The CDR3 bases are TGTGCCAGTAGTATAGCAGGGAGGCACACTGAAGCTTTCTTT. Residues: CASSIAGRHTEAFF.

V usage is TRBV5-1 and J usage is TRBJ2-2; D is unclear. The germline gives CDR1 SGHRS, CDR2 YFSETQ. CDR3 length: 13 residues. Trimming stripped 3 bases from V and 7 bases from J, with 10 bases between. The CDR3 protein is CASSSRPGGELFF. CDR3 nucleotide sequence: TGCGCCAGCAGCTCCAGACCTGGCGGGGAGCTGTTTTTT.

CDR3 nucleotides: TGTGCCAGCAGCCCCCGGGAACGTAGCAATCAGCCCCAGCATTTT. Its translation is CASSPRERSNQPQHF. This sequence joins TRBV7-8 and TRBJ1-5, with D unresolved. Germline values: CDR1 SGHVS, CDR2 FQNEAQ. This CDR3 is 15 amino acids long. V was pared by 5 bases and J by 0 bases, with 11 bases between.

This chain joins TRBV5-4 and TRBJ1-2; D might be TRBD1 (5 bases). V was cut by 1 base and J by 3 bases, with 10 bases left in between. Germline values: CDR1 SGHNT, CDR2 YYREEE (reference sequence). There are 14 residues in the CDR3. In DNA, the CDR3 is TGTGCCAGCAGCTTGTACCAGGGTCACTATGGCTACACCTTC. Its protein is CASSLYQGHYGYTF.

V is TRBV30 and J is TRBJ2-7, with D possibly TRBD1 on 6 matching bases. Germline values: CDR1 GTSNPN, CDR2 SVGIG (reference sequence). The CDR3 loop spans 11 amino acids. V was pared by 7 bases and J by 1 base, with 8 bases between. The CDR3 nucleotides are TGTGCCTTGACAGGATCCTACGAGCAGTACTTC. Translating it yields CALTGSYEQYF.

V usage is TRBV9 and J usage is TRBJ2-3, with TRBD1 as a possible D gene (6 bases). Per the germline V gene, CDR1 is SGDLS and CDR2 is YYNGEE. The CDR3 totals 13 residues. V was cut by 4 bases and J by 6 bases, with 12 bases left in between. This chain's CDR3 is CASSLRQGDTQYF. CDR3 in DNA: TGTGCCAGCAGCCTCAGGCAGGGGGATACGCAGTATTTT.

The sample holds one count of this clone. The chain recombines TRBV27 with TRBJ2-5; 11 nucleotides agree with TRBD2. This CDR3 has 18 amino acids. Losses at the gene ends were 3 bases for V and 4 bases for J; bases not matched to a gene: 13. The germline V gene encodes CDR1 MNHEY and CDR2 SMNVEV (reference sequence). The CDR3 nucleotides read TGTGCCAGCAGTTTCAGGGCTAGCGGGGGGCCGGGCCCAGAGACCCAGTACTTC. Amino acids: CASSFRASGGPGPETQYF.

The J gene is TRBJ2-7, the V gene TRBV6-1; TRBD2 agrees at 8 bases. V dropped 6 bases and J dropped 0; count of bases not matched to a gene: 7. This CDR3 has 15 residues. Germline CDR1 reads MNHNS; CDR2 reads SASEGT. CDR3 protein: CASRPLAAGSYEQYF. The CDR3 DNA reads TGTGCCAGCAGGCCACTAGCGGCCGGCTCCTACGAGCAGTACTTC.

The V and J genes are TRBV6-5 and TRBJ2-1, with 10 positions matching TRBD2. Germline V gene sequence: CDR1 MNHEY, CDR2 SVGAGI. J lost 8 bases, V lost 7 bases, and 8 bases had no gene match. The CDR3 is 14 amino acids. CDR3 DNA sequence: TGTGCCAGCACAAGCGGGGGGGCCCGCCATGAGCAGTTCTTC. This codes for CASTSGGARHEQFF.

The rearrangement links TRBV29-1 to TRBJ2-2; 10 bases are a match to TRBD2. V was clipped by 7 bases and J by 6 bases; unmatched bases: 11. The CDR3 runs to 15 residues. Germline V gene lookup returns CDR1 SQVTM and CDR2 ANQGSEA. This CDR3 reads CSARKRGGVPGELFF. As DNA, the CDR3 is TGCAGCGCTAGAAAGCGGGGGGGCGTACCCGGGGAGCTGTTTTTT.

This clone has just a few counts. The chain recombines TRBV28 with TRBJ2-7; the match to TRBD1 covers 11 bases. With V trimmed by 6 bases and J by 6 bases, 4 bases remained unmatched. CDR3 length: 13 amino acids. Germline lookup yields CDR1 MDHEN and CDR2 SYDVKM. The CDR3 DNA reads as TGTGCCAGCAGAGGACAGGGGGCATCCGAGCAGTACTTC. This translates into CASRGQGASEQYF.

The chain is built from TRBV18 and TRBJ2-5; D is possibly TRBD2 (5 bases). The CDR3 runs 13 residues. Trimming removed 3 bases at V and 3 bases at J, with 8 bases between. Germline values: CDR1 KGHSH, CDR2 LQKENI. CDR3 protein: CASSPKGEETQYF. The CDR3 bases are TGTGCCAGCTCACCCAAGGGAGAAGAGACCCAGTACTTC.

The rearrangement uses TRBV5-4 and TRBJ1-3; D ambiguous. CDR1 is SGHNT, CDR2 YYREEE, per germline (reference sequence). Deletions cut 1 base from V and 2 bases from J, with 16 bases between. The CDR3 length is 17 residues. CDR3 sequence: CASSLWLGITPGNTIYF. In DNA, the CDR3 is TGTGCCAGCAGCTTGTGGCTGGGAATAACGCCTGGAAACACCATATATTTT.

The chain recombines TRBV19 with TRBJ1-2, with D possibly being TRBD1 (5 bases). The CDR3 spans 16 residues. The germline V gene encodes CDR1 LNHDA and CDR2 SQIVND (reference sequence). Trimming removed 4 bases at V and 8 bases at J, with 23 bases between. CDR3 DNA: TGTGCCAGTAGTACTCAAACCGGACAAGGCGGCTTAGGCTACACCTTC. Its translation is CASSTQTGQGGLGYTF.

This clone was found a few times. The rearrangement uses TRBV7-9 and TRBJ1-3, with TRBD1 identical over 8 bases. Germline CDR1 and CDR2: SEHNR and FQNEAQ (reference sequence). The J segment lost 9 bases and the V segment lost 5 bases, leaving 9 bases of the junction unmatched. The CDR3 has 14 amino acids. The CDR3 DNA reads as TGTGCCAGCAGCGAGACAGGGGATGCAGGCACCATATATTTT. It codes for CASSETGDAGTIYF. The complete variable domain, with remaining parts taken from reference TRBV7-9 and TRBJ1-3, reads DTGVSQNPRHKITKRGQNVTFRCDPISEHNRLYWYRQTLGQGPEFLTYFQNEAQLEKSRLLSDRFSAERPKGSFSTLEIQRTEQGDSAMYLCASSETGDAGTIYFGEGSWLTVV.

The chain carries TRBV19 and TRBJ2-7, with a tentative D call TRBD2 (6 bases). With 0 bases removed from V and 6 bases from J, the gap between germline ends came to 18 bases. The CDR3 loop spans 16 amino acids. Germline CDR1 LNHDA, CDR2 SQIVND (reference sequence). CDR3 sequence (DNA): TGTGCCAGTAGTATAGAGGCTCTCGGGAGTACTAGCGAGCAGTACTTC. Its protein is CASSIEALGSTSEQYF.

The genes are TRBV10-2 and TRBJ1-2, with D perhaps matching TRBD1 (6 bases). The CDR3 spans 13 residues. CDR1 WSHSY and CDR2 SAAADI come from the germline V gene. The ends were cut back, 6 bases at V and 2 bases at J, with 10 bases in the middle. The CDR3 reads CASRIDRNYGYTF. DNA for the CDR3: TGCGCCAGCAGAATAGACAGGAACTATGGCTACACCTTC.

The chain recombines TRBV5-1 with TRBJ2-1; 8 nucleotides agree with TRBD2. The CDR3 is made up of 17 amino acids. The junction had 19 bases not matched to a gene; V was cut back by 4 bases and J by 10 bases. Germline V gene sequence: CDR1 SGHRS, CDR2 YFSETQ. CDR3 DNA: TGCGCCAGCAGCCCGGACCGCGGGGGGTCACCGACTCGAGAGCAGTTCTTC. Protein product: CASSPDRGGSPTREQFF.

The rearrangement joins TRBV5-8 to TRBJ1-2; TRBD1 matches at 9 bases. CDR1 is SGHTS, CDR2 YDEGEE, per germline. The CDR3 length is 17 residues. The V gene end was trimmed by 4 bases and the J gene end by 3 bases; junction bases not matched to a gene: 13. The CDR3 coding sequence is TGTGCCAGCAGCCCTGGGCCGGACAGGGGCTATGACTATGGCTACACCTTC. Its protein is CASSPGPDRGYDYGYTF.

The V gene is TRBV9, the J gene TRBJ2-5; D is tentatively TRBD1 or TRBD2 (7 bases each). Germline CDR1 and CDR2: SGDLS and YYNGEE. The CDR3 has 14 residues. The V and J ends lost 0 bases and 6 bases respectively, with 12 bases between them. Here the CDR3 DNA reads TGTGCCAGCAGCGTAGACCAGGGGGGGAAGACCCAGTACTTC. Translated, it gives CASSVDQGGKTQYF.

This sequence joins TRBV7-2 and TRBJ1-1; D is perhaps TRBD1 (6 bases). The germline V gene has CDR1 SGHTA and CDR2 FQGNSA. The V gene lost 3 bases and the J gene lost 3 bases, with 20 bases spanning the gap. The CDR3 runs 17 residues. The CDR3 DNA sequence: TGTGCCAGCAGCTTTTTACCCACAGGGAGGGAGGACACTGAAGCTTTCTTT. Amino acid sequence: CASSFLPTGREDTEAFF.

The V and J genes are TRBV6-1 and TRBJ2-5, with D maybe TRBD1 (6 bases). In germline, CDR1 is MNHNS, CDR2 SASEGT. The CDR3 covers 13 residues. Trimming took off 0 bases at V and 9 bases at J, with 11 bases between the two ends. The CDR3 reads CASSEALEGAQYF. CDR3 bases: TGTGCCAGCAGTGAAGCCCTAGAGGGGGCCCAGTACTTC.

The chain couples TRBV7-9 to TRBJ1-1; TRBD1 is a possible D gene (5 bases). The V and J ends lost 3 bases and 8 bases respectively, with 10 bases between them. The CDR3 has 12 amino acids. Germline values: CDR1 SEHNR, CDR2 FQNEAQ (reference sequence). The DNA of the CDR3 is TGTGCCAGCAGCTTGGGCAGGACAGAAGCTTTCTTT. Translating gives CASSLGRTEAFF.

This rearrangement joins TRBV4-2 to TRBJ2-7; D gene ambiguous. CDR3 size: 15 residues. Trimming took off 0 bases at V and 4 bases at J, with 13 bases between the two ends. CDR1 is LGHNA and CDR2 is YNFKEQ in the germline V gene. The chain's CDR3 is CASSQDGTEKYEQYF. DNA for the CDR3: TGTGCCAGCAGCCAAGATGGCACAGAGAAGTACGAGCAGTACTTC.